This T cell receptor (beta chain) stems from a study of radiation and T cells in renal cell carcinoma (TCRdb year 2020). About the study as a whole: Samples came from a clinical trial, in which primary renal cell carcinomas received 15 Gy stereotactic body radiation therapy followed by nephrectomy 4 weeks later. Across all 50 or so samples, 4 million or so unique CDR3 nucleotide sequences encoding roughly 2,800,000 unique CDR3 amino acid sequences were identified. In total, some 50 samples underwent TCR beta sequencing: around 25 tumors plus 27 peripheral blood samples.

In light of the paper, this sample's time point label describes: baseline pretreatment blood. Reading the label with the study, this specimen's treatment or condition is: 15 Gy SBRT to primary tumor, nephrectomy 4 weeks later. Serial peripheral blood from radiation-treated patients was sampled at baseline, 2 weeks and 4 weeks after SBRT to track tumor-enriched clonotypes. Every patient's renal cell carcinoma showed clear cell pathology. The QIAamp DNA Blood Mini Kit (Qiagen) was used to prepare genomic DNA for TCR sequencing. The analyses included just those samples that passed every quality control check. The paper as a whole reports these results and caveats: In blood, the top tumor clonotypes increased between baseline and 2 weeks post-radiation and then shrank by 4 weeks, which suggests that tumor-resident clones expanded only transiently. Because no pretreatment tumor biopsies were available, whether clonotypes were present in the tumor at baseline could not be determined. Effects of radiation dose or scheduling on the TCR repertoire could not be addressed with the single-armed trial design. Blood repertoire dynamics were not followed beyond 4 weeks after treatment.

TCR beta libraries were generated from genomic DNA with the immunoSEQ kit, following the manufacturer's recommendations. For library preparation, a first multiplex PCR was performed with proprietary primers, followed by a second PCR in which unique barcodes were added, and bead cleanups were performed after each round. A kit-provided positive control reaction and a negative control reaction were included in every sample batch. The final libraries were assessed on an Agilent 4200 TapeStation D1000 ScreenTape, pooled by volume, and quantified by qPCR. Sequencing was performed on an Illumina NextSeq500 with a MidOutput 150-cycle cartridge, and 156 Read1 and 15 Index1 cycles were run with kit custom primers. The pooled library was loaded at approximately 0.92 pM, and roughly 20% PhiX control was spiked in. Turning to the authors' computational methods: The vendor-processed data were analyzed in R, and a clonotype was defined as all T cells that share the same CDR3 nucleotide sequence. For clone abundance analyses, frequencies were normalized to the 10,000 most abundant clones per sample. Public T cell clones, which averaged fewer than five per sample, were excluded before analysis. Tumor-enriched clonotypes and baseline blood-enriched clonotypes were defined as those with an abundance difference of at least 32-fold between compartments. A beta-binomial differential abundance model was used to identify clonotypes that expanded or contracted between blood time points. The Baroni-Urbani and Buser coefficient was used to measure tumor-blood repertoire similarity, and groups were compared with two-tailed Wilcoxon tests in R. TCRdb's version of the immuneACCESS table is confined to in-frame rearrangements and falls short of the full clone set. An unresolved V gene accounts for under half of the shortfall where checked; the remainder is of unknown origin. The D gene and trimming were derived from the DNA, and the V and J assignments and clone size from that table. Within this sample are 100,000 to 150,000 clones, with roughly 80% of them counted one time only. About 3% of the sample goes to the ten largest clones.

Notes on this clone: It has no known antigen specificity. Per-base qualities were not stored, and no clone one base away is much larger.

The junction shows trimming of 2 bases on V and 6 bases on J, plus 16 bases between the germline ends. Looking up the germline V gene yields CDR1 KGHSH and CDR2 LQKENI. The CDR3 starts with the cysteine, ends with the phenylalanine, and has 15 residues. Here the CDR3 DNA is all that survives: 45 bases in frame from base 1. This sequence originates from a woman aged 60 to 75 with renal cell carcinoma. The source material was blood, sampled from a patient whose treatment included radiotherapy and nephrectomy. The chain uses TRBV18 and TRBJ1-2; a tentative D call is TRBD1 (5 bases match). The sequenced DNA is TGTGCCAGCTCACCAGGGGGATGGGTCGGAGATGGCTACACCTTC. Translated, it gives CASSPGGWVGDGYTF.